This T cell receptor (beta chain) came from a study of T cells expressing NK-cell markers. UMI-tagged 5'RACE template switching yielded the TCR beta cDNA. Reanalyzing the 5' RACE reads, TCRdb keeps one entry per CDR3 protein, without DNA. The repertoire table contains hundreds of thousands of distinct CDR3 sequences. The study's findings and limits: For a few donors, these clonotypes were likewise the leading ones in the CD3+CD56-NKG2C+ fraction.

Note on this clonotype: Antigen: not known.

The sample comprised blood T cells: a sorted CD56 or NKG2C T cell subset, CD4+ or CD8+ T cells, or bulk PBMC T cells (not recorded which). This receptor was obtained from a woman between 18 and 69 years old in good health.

The chain's CDR3 is CASAPGTVYEKLFF. The genes are TRBV12-3 or TRBV12-4 and TRBJ1-4; the D call of TRBD1 rests on TCRdb alone, since no DNA is present to check it. This CDR3 has 14 residues.